These 25 T cell receptor beta chains were all obtained from the same sample, sequenced in a study of blood T cell repertoires in COVID-19. TCRdb keeps only in-frame clones here, not all; method: immunoSEQ multiplex PCR. The table records approximately 200,000 clones, approximately 87% of them present only once. The sample taken for sequencing was peripheral blood. The receptors here all came from a person aged 65-85 years with COVID-19, enrolled during active disease.

This clone turned up a few times. The CDR3 DNA is TGTGCCAGCTCGCTCGACAGGGACACTGAAGCTTTCTTT. This translates into CASSLDRDTEAFF. The chain recombines TRBV18 with TRBJ1-1; 7 positions agree with TRBD1. The CDR3 runs to 13 residues. The J segment lost 3 bases and the V segment lost 6 bases, leaving 4 bases of the junction unmatched. Germline V lookup: CDR1 KGHSH, CDR2 LQKENI.

The rearrangement joins TRBV5-8 to TRBJ1-5, with D perhaps matching TRBD1 (5 bases). Trimming cost V 2 bases and J 5 bases, with 14 bases left between them. The CDR3 is 15 amino acids. CDR1 and CDR2 from the germline V gene are SGHTS and YDEGEE. For the CDR3, the DNA is TGTGCCAGCAGCTTCCCCCTACTACAGGATCAGCCCCAGCATTTT. It yields the protein CASSFPLLQDQPQHF.

The chain couples TRBV5-1 to TRBJ1-1; 8 nucleotides align to TRBD1. V gave up 4 bases and J gave up 6 bases; unmatched junction bases: 2. The CDR3 contains 12 residues. From germline, CDR1 is SGHRS and CDR2 YFSETQ. The CDR3 sequence: CASSKDRAEAFF. CDR3 in DNA: TGCGCCAGCAGCAAGGACAGGGCTGAAGCTTTCTTT.

This clone has a single count. The chain has TRBV11-2 and TRBJ2-1, with TRBD1 identical over 9 bases. Germline assignment: CDR1 SGHAT and CDR2 FQNNGV. V was pared by 6 bases and J by 5 bases, with 5 bases of the junction left unmatched. The length of the CDR3 is 14 residues. The CDR3 region has the DNA TGTGCCAGCAGAGGGACAGGGACGCACAATGAGCAGTTCTTC. Its translation: CASRGTGTHNEQFF.

The chain carries TRBV27 and TRBJ1-6, with 8 nucleotides matching TRBD1. V lost 5 bases, J lost 10 bases, and 4 bases stayed unmatched. CDR1 is MNHEY, CDR2 SMNVEV, per germline (reference sequence). There are 13 residues in the CDR3. The CDR3 is CASSDRGGSPLHF. CDR3 DNA sequence: TGTGCCAGCAGTGACAGGGGTGGATCACCCCTCCACTTT.

This chain uses TRBV24-1 with TRBJ2-2; D perhaps matches TRBD1 (5 bases). The CDR3 loop spans 14 amino acids. Germline CDR1 and CDR2: KGHDR and SFDVKD. V lost 6 bases and J lost 2, with 9 bases in between. CDR3 sequence reads: CATSPTANTGELFF. The CDR3, as DNA: TGTGCCACCAGTCCGACAGCTAACACCGGGGAGCTGTTTTTT.

The V and J genes are TRBV7-2 and TRBJ2-1; D gene uncertain. CDR1 SGHTA and CDR2 FQGNSA come from the germline V gene. The CDR3 has 17 residues. Trimming removed 0 bases at V and 0 bases at J, with 12 bases between. The CDR3 DNA reads as TGTGCCAGCAGCTTAGCCCCTCCTTCCTCCTCCTACAATGAGCAGTTCTTC. Amino acid sequence: CASSLAPPSSSYNEQFF.

V usage is TRBV3-1 (or the pseudogene TRBV3-2) and J usage is TRBJ2-7; 10 bases fit TRBD1. Looked up from germline, CDR1 is LGHDT and CDR2 is YNNKEL (reference sequence). This CDR3 comprises 14 residues. V was clipped by 4 bases and J by 7 bases; unmatched bases: 7. CDR3 coding DNA: TGTGCCAGCAGCCCCCGGACAGGGGGGTTTGAGCAGTACTTC. Translating gives CASSPRTGGFEQYF.

This clone was found once. This sequence joins TRBV5-1 and TRBJ2-6, with a tentative D call TRBD1 (6 bases). The CDR3 totals 19 residues. Germline CDR1 SGHRS, CDR2 YFSETQ. Trimming left V 4 bases short and J 0 bases short, with 20 bases between. The CDR3 sequence: CASSEAKTGLGSGANVLTF. As DNA, the CDR3 is TGCGCCAGCAGCGAAGCGAAAACAGGGCTCGGCTCTGGGGCCAACGTCCTGACTTTC.

The V and J genes are TRBV15 and TRBJ1-5, with 9 bases that match TRBD1. V lost 4 bases and J lost 7; bases outside the gene matches: 5. This CDR3 spans 14 amino acids. CDR1 is LNHNV and CDR2 is YYDKDF in the germline V gene (reference sequence). For the CDR3, the DNA is TGTGCCACCAGCAAAACAGGGGGCAGCCAGCCCCAGCATTTT. This codes for CATSKTGGSQPQHF.

This chain joins TRBV7-9 and TRBJ1-1; possibly TRBD1 for D (5 bases). CDR1 SEHNR and CDR2 FQNEAQ come from the germline V gene (reference sequence). CDR3 length equals 15 residues. V lost 1 base, J lost 0 bases, and 9 bases lay in between. The CDR3 DNA follows: TGTGCCAGCAGCTTAGGGGCAGGGATGAACACTGAAGCTTTCTTT. Amino acids: CASSLGAGMNTEAFF. Complete variable domain (other parts from reference TRBV7-9 and TRBJ1-1): DTGVSQNPRHKITKRGQNVTFRCDPISEHNRLYWYRQTLGQGPEFLTYFQNEAQLEKSRLLSDRFSAERPKGSFSTLEIQRTEQGDSAMYLCASSLGAGMNTEAFFGQGTRLTVV.

The chain has TRBV5-1 and TRBJ2-1, with D tentatively TRBD1 (5 bases). The CDR3 length is 15 residues. CDR1 is SGHRS, CDR2 YFSETQ, per germline. V was trimmed by 6 bases and J by 8 bases, leaving 21 bases between them. In DNA, the CDR3 is TGCGCCAGCACAGATCGTCGTGGTGGGGCGGATGAGCAGTTCTTC. This encodes CASTDRRGGADEQFF.

The gene calls are TRBV27 and TRBJ2-1, with 10 positions matching TRBD2. CDR1 and CDR2 from the germline V gene are MNHEY and SMNVEV (reference sequence). The CDR3 has 16 amino acids. V lost 3 bases, J lost 3 bases, and 5 bases stayed unmatched. The CDR3 here is CASSFRSSGSYNEQFF. DNA of the CDR3: TGTGCCAGCAGTTTCCGATCTAGCGGGAGCTACAATGAGCAGTTCTTC.

The chain recombines TRBV19 with TRBJ2-3; no firm D call. Looked up from germline, CDR1 is LNHDA and CDR2 is SQIVND (reference sequence). V was pared by 0 bases and J by 5 bases, with 12 bases between. This CDR3 has 15 amino acids. The CDR3 coding sequence is TGTGCCAGTAGTATAGAACTCCGGCGAGGAGATACGCAGTATTTT. It encodes CASSIELRRGDTQYF.

The V gene is TRBV9, the J gene TRBJ2-5; 7 bases agree with TRBD2. There are 17 residues in the CDR3. Trimming at V came to 4 bases and at J to 1 base, leaving 13 bases not matched to a gene. Germline V gene lookup returns CDR1 SGDLS and CDR2 YYNGEE. Written as DNA, the CDR3 is TGTGCCAGCAGCTTTGGCGCGGCGGGAGATTCCCAAGAGACCCAGTACTTC. Its protein is CASSFGAAGDSQETQYF.

V gene TRBV2 combines with J gene TRBJ1-2, with D possibly matching TRBD1 (6 bases). The CDR3 runs 12 residues. Germline CDR1 reads SNHLY; CDR2 reads FYNNEI. Trimming cost V 6 bases and J 2 bases, with 7 bases left between them. The CDR3 region has the DNA TGTGCCAGCAGAGGACAGAACTATGGCTACACCTTC. It specifies CASRGQNYGYTF.

This chain connects TRBV18 to TRBJ2-7; D remains ambiguous. Trimming removed 4 bases from V and 5 bases from J, with 6 bases in between. This CDR3 comprises 11 residues. The germline V gene has CDR1 KGHSH and CDR2 LQKENI. This CDR3 is CASSHTNEQYF. CDR3 sequence (DNA): TGTGCCAGCTCACATACAAACGAGCAGTACTTC.

The rearrangement uses TRBV28 and TRBJ2-1; TRBD1 matches at 10 bases. With V trimmed by 5 bases and J by 3 bases, 10 bases remained unmatched. The length of the CDR3 is 17 residues. Germline lookup yields CDR1 MDHEN and CDR2 SYDVKM. The CDR3 reads CASSRPSGTGDYNEQFF. The CDR3 coding sequence is TGTGCCAGCAGTCGCCCGTCCGGGACAGGGGACTACAATGAGCAGTTCTTC.

As to this clone: This same CDR3 is encoded by further DNA sequences in the sample. The CDR3 region has the DNA TGCGCCAGCAGCTCCGGGACAGTTAATTCACCCCTCCACTTT. Translating gives CASSSGTVNSPLHF. V and J are TRBV5-1 and TRBJ1-6, with 7 nucleotides matching TRBD1. Trimming took 3 bases from V and 6 from J; bases not matched to a gene: 3. Germline CDR1 reads SGHRS; CDR2 reads YFSETQ. The CDR3 length is 14 residues.

This clone was seen a few times. CDR3 loop: CATSDPGQPAGELFF. CDR3 in DNA: TGTGCCACCAGTGACCCTGGACAGCCGGCCGGGGAGCTGTTTTTT. This chain uses TRBV24-1 with TRBJ2-2; D is possibly TRBD1 (6 bases). Germline CDR1 reads KGHDR; CDR2 reads SFDVKD. The CDR3 length is 15 residues. Deletions cut 4 bases from V and 6 bases from J, with 14 bases between.

This clone has a handful of counts. Other DNA sequences within the sample encode an identical CDR3. V is TRBV7-2 and J is TRBJ2-7, with TRBD1 matching 7 bases. Trimming cost V 4 bases and J 6 bases; bases outside gene matches: 9. The CDR3 totals 14 residues. Germline loops: CDR1 SGHTA, CDR2 FQGNSA. The CDR3 loop reads CASSYNRGTGEQYF. The CDR3 coding sequence is TGTGCCAGCAGCTACAACAGGGGAACGGGCGAGCAGTACTTC.

V and J are TRBV28 and TRBJ1-3, with TRBD1 matching 9 bases. V was clipped by 3 bases and J by 4 bases; unmatched bases: 13. The CDR3 consists of 18 residues. Germline V gene lookup returns CDR1 MDHEN and CDR2 SYDVKM. CDR3 DNA: TGTGCCAGCAGTTTTCCCCTTCTCGACAGGGGGAAGGGAAACACCATATATTTT. Its translation is CASSFPLLDRGKGNTIYF.

The chain has TRBV6-5 and TRBJ2-1; 7 nucleotides line up with TRBD2. Germline loops: CDR1 MNHEY, CDR2 SVGAGI. Trimming at V came to 8 bases and at J to 9 bases, leaving 13 bases not matched to a gene. CDR3 size: 14 residues. CDR3 region: CASRGGVPLSEQFF. Written as DNA, the CDR3 is TGTGCCAGCCGGGGAGGGGTACCTTTGAGTGAGCAGTTCTTC.

The CDR3 DNA is TGTGCCAGCAGTTATTCGCGGAGTAATAATTCACCCCTCCACTTT. It yields the protein CASSYSRSNNSPLHF. The V call is TRBV6-5, the J call TRBJ1-6; D is unclear. Germline CDR1 MNHEY, CDR2 SVGAGI. This CDR3 has 15 amino acids. Trimming took 3 bases from V and 5 from J, leaving 11 bases between them.

This chain links TRBV4-1 with TRBJ2-7; D is possibly TRBD2 (6 bases). The length of the CDR3 is 16 residues. Germline V CDR1 and CDR2: MGHRA, YSYEKL. V was trimmed by 4 bases and J by 2 bases, leaving 18 bases between them. DNA for the CDR3: TGCGCCAGCAGCCTCAACCACGGACTAAACACCTACGAGCAGTACTTC. This encodes CASSLNHGLNTYEQYF.